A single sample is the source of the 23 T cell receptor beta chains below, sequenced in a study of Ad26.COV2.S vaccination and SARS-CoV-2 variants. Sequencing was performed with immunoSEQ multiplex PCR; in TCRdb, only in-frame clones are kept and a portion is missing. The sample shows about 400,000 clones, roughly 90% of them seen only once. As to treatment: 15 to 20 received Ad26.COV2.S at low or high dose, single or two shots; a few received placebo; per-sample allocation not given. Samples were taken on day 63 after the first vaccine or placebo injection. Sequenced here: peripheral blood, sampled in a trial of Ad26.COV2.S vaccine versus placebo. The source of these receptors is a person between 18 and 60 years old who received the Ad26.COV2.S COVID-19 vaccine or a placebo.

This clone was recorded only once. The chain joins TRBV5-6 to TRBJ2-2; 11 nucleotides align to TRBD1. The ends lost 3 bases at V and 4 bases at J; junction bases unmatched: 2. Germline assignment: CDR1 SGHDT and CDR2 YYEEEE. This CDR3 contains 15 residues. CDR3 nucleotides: TGTGCCAGCAGCTGGGGGACAGGGGGCACCGGGGAGCTGTTTTTT. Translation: CASSWGTGGTGELFF. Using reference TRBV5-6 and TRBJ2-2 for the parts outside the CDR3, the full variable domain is DAGVTQSPTHLIKTRGQQVTLRCSPKSGHDTVSWYQQALGQGPQFIFQYYEEEERQRGNFPDRFSGHQFPNYSSELNVNALLLGDSALYLCASSWGTGGTGELFFGEGSRLTVL.

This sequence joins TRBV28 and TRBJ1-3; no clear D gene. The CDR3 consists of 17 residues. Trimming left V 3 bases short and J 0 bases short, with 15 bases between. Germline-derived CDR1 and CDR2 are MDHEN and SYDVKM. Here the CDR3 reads CASSFTLGRNSGNTIYF. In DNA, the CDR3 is TGTGCCAGCAGTTTTACACTAGGGCGGAACTCTGGAAACACCATATATTTT.

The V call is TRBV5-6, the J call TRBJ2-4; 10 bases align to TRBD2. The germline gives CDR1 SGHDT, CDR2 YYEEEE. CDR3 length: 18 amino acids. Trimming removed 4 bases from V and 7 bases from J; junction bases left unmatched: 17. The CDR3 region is CASSLPPVAGGSSNIQYF. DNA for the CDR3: TGTGCCAGCAGCCTACCTCCCGTAGCGGGGGGTTCTTCGAACATTCAGTACTTC.

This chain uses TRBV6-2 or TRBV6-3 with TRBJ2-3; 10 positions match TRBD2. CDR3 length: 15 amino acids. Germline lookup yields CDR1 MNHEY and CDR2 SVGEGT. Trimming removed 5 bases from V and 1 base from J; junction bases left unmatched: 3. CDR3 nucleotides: TGTGCCAGCAGTCGGCTAGCGGGGGGCACAGATACGCAGTATTTT. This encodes CASSRLAGGTDTQYF.

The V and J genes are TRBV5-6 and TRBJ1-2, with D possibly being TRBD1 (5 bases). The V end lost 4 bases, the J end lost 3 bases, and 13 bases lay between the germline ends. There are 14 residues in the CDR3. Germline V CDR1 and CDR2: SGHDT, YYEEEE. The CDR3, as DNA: TGTGCCAGCAGCCCCCTGGACACTGACTATGGCTACACCTTC. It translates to CASSPLDTDYGYTF.

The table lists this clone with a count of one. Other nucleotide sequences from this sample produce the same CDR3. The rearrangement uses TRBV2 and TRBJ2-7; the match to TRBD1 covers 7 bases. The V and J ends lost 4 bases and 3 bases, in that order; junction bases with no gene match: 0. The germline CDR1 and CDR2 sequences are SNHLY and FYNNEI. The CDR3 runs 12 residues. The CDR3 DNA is TGTGCCAGCAGTGGACAGGGCTACGAGCAGTACTTC. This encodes CASSGQGYEQYF.

CDR3 in amino acids: CASSQGVQPQHF. As DNA, the CDR3 is TGTGCCAGCAGCCAAGGGGTGCAGCCCCAGCATTTT. This chain connects TRBV5-6 to TRBJ1-5, with a weak D call TRBD1 (5 bases). The V gene lost 4 bases and the J gene lost 7 bases, with 9 bases spanning the gap. Per germline, CDR1 SGHDT and CDR2 YYEEEE. CDR3 size: 12 residues.

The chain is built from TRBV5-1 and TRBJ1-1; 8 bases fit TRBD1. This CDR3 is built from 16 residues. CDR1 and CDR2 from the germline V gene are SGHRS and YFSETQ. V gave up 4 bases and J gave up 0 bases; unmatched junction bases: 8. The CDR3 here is CASSNGQGVLNTEAFF. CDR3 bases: TGCGCCAGCAGCAATGGACAGGGCGTCTTGAACACTGAAGCTTTCTTT. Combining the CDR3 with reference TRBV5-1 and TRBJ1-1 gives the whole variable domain KAGVTQTPRYLIKTRGQQVTLSCSPISGHRSVSWYQQTPGQGLQFLFEYFSETQRNKGNFPGRFSGRQFSNSRSEMNVSTLELGDSALYLCASSNGQGVLNTEAFFGQGTRLTVV.

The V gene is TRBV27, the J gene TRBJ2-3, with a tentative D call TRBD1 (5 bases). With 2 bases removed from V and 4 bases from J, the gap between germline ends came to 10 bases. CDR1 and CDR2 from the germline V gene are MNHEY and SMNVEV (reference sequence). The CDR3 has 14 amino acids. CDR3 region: CASSLGARSDTQYF. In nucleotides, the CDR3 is TGTGCCAGCAGTTTAGGGGCGAGGTCAGATACGCAGTATTTT.

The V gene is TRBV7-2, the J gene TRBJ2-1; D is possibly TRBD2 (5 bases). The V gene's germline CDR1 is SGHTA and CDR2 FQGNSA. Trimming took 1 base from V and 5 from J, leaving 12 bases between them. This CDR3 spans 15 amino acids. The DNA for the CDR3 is TGTGCCAGCAGCTTAGAAGCGGATTGGGACAATGAGCAGTTCTTC. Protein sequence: CASSLEADWDNEQFF.

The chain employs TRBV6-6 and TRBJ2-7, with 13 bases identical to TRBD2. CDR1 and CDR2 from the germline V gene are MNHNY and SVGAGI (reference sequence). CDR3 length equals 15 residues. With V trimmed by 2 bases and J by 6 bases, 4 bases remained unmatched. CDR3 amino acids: CASSYRGLAGSEQYF. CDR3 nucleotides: TGTGCCAGCAGTTACAGGGGACTAGCGGGGTCCGAGCAGTACTTC.

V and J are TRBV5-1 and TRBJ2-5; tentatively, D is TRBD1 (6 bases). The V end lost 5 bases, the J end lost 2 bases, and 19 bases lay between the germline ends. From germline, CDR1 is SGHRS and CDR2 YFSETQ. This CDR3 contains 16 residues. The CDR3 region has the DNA TGCGCCAGCAGAATCTTAAACAGGGTTGCTCAAGAGACCCAGTACTTC. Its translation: CASRILNRVAQETQYF.

CDR3 nucleotide sequence: TGTGCCAGCATCGGGGTTGGGGAGACCCAGTACTTC. This codes for CASIGVGETQYF. The chain joins TRBV6-5 to TRBJ2-5; perhaps TRBD2 as D (5 bases). Between the trimmed V and J ends, which lost 7 bases and 5 bases, there was a span of 11 bases. Germline V gene data show CDR1 as MNHEY and CDR2 as SVGAGI. The length of the CDR3 is 12 residues.

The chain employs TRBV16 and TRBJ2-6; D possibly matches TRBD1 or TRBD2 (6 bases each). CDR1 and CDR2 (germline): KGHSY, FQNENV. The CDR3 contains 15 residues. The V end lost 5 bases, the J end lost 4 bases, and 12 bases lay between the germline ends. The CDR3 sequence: CASSWGASGANVLTF. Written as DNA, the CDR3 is TGTGCCAGCAGCTGGGGGGCTAGCGGGGCCAACGTCCTGACTTTC.

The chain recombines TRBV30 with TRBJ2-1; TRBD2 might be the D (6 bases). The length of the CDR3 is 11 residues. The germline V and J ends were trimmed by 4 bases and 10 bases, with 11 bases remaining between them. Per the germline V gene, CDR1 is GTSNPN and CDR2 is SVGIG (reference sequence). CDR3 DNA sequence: TGTGCCTGGACCGGGACTCTCGAGCAGTTCTTC. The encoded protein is CAWTGTLEQFF.

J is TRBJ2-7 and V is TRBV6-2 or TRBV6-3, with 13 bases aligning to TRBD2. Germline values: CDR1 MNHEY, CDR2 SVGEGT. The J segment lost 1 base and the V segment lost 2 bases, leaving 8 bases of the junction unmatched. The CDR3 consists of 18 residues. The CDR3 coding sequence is TGTGCCAGCAGTTACCCCTGGGGACTAGCGGGGAGTTCCTACGAGCAGTACTTC. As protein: CASSYPWGLAGSSYEQYF.

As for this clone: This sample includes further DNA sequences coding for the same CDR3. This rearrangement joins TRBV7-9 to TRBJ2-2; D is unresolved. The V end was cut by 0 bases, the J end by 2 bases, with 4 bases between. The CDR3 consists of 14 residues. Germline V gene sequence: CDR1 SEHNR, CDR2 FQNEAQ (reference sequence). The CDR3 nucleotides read TGTGCCAGCAGCTTAGCAGGCAACACCGGGGAGCTGTTTTTT. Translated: CASSLAGNTGELFF.

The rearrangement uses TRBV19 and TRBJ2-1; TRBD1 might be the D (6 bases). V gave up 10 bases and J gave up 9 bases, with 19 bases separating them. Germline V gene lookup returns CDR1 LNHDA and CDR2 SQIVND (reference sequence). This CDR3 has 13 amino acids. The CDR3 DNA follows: TGTGCCACCACAGGGACCCACTTGTCTGAGCAGTTCTTC. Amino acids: CATTGTHLSEQFF.

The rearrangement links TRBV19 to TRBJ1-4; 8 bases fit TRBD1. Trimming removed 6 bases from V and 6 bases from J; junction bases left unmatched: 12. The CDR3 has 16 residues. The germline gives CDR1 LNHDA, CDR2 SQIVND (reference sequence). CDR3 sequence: CASSETGGTGYEKLFF. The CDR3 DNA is TGTGCCAGTAGCGAGACAGGAGGGACAGGCTATGAAAAACTGTTTTTT.

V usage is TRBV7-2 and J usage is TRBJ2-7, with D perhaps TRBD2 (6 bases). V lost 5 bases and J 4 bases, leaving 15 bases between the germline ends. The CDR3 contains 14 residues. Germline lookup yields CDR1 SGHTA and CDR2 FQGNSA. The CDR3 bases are TGTGCCAGCAGCCACCTGGGGGGATCTTACGAGCAGTACTTC. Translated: CASSHLGGSYEQYF. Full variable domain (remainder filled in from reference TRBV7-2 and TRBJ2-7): GAGVSQSPSNKVTEKGKDVELRCDPISGHTALYWYRQSLGQGLEFLIYFQGNSAPDKSGLPSDRFSAERTGGSVSTLTIQRTQQEDSAVYLCASSHLGGSYEQYFGPGTRLTVT.

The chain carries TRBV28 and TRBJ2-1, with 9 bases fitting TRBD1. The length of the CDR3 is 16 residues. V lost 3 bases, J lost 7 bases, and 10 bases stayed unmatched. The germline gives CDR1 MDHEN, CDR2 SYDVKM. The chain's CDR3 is CASSFNIGQGRNEQFF. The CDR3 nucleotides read TGTGCCAGCAGTTTTAATATTGGACAGGGGAGGAATGAGCAGTTCTTC.

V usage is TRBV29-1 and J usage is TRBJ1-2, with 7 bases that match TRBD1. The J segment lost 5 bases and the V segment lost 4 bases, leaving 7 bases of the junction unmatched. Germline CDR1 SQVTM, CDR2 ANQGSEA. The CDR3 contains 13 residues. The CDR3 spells CSVVRTGDYGYTF. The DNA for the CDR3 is TGCAGCGTTGTCCGGACAGGCGATTATGGCTACACCTTC.

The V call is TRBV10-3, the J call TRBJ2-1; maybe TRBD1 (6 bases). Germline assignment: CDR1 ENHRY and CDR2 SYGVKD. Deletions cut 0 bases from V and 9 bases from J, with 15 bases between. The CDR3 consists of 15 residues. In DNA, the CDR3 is TGTGCCATCAGTGAGTCCGGGACATCTAGGAGTGAGCAGTTCTTC. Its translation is CAISESGTSRSEQFF.